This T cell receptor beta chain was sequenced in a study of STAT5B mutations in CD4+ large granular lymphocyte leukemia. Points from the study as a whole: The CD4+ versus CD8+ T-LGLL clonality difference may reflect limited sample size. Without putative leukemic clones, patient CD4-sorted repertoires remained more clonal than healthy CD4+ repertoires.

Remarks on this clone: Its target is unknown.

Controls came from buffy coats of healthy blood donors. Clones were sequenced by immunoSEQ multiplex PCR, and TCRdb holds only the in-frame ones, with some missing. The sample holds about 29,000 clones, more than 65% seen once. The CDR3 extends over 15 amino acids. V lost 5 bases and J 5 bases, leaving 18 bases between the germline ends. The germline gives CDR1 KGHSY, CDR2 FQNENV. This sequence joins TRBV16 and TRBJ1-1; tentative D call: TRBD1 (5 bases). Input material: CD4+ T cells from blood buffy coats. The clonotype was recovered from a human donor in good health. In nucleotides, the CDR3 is TGTGCCAGCAGCTTCAAGGGGCAGGGCGTGACTGAAGCTTTCTTT. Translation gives CASSFKGQGVTEAFF.